What follows describes a single TCR beta chain. This clone occurred once. The antigen it binds to is not known. No quality values exist for individual bases; no much larger clone is one base distant. V is cut back by 5 bases and J by 4 bases, with 7 bases in the junction unmatched. Reading from cysteine to phenylalanine, the CDR3 counts 15 amino acids. The DNA shown is the 45-base CDR3, in frame from base 1. The germline V gene yields SNHLY for CDR1 and FYNNEI for CDR2. The immunoSEQ Assay, a bias-controlled multiplex PCR, was used to amplify TCRbeta CDR3 regions from genomic DNA. The original pipeline was this. Within the assay, amplification of reference gene primers was used to estimate how many nucleated cells each sample contained. Sequence reads were collapsed and filtered to measure the absolute abundance of every unique TCRbeta CDR3 rearrangement. Productive Simpson clonality was computed per sample as the square root of Simpson's diversity index over productive rearrangements. The table was pulled from immuneACCESS by TCRdb, which kept in-frame rearrangements only. Such tables lose some clones; where checked, under half of the loss comes from unresolved V genes, and the rest has no known cause. Clonal size and the V and J genes are those of that table, whereas D and trimming came from the DNA. In this sample the table shows around 62,000 clones, approximately 94% of which occur a single time. 2.5% to 3% of the sample lies in the top ten.

Whole blood was collected in K2EDTA tubes by collaborating institutions according to the institutions' own protocols. Collaborator samples were shipped for TCRbeta analysis as frozen whole blood, isolated PBMCs, or DNA extracted from either sample type. This sample is drawn from a study of blood T cell repertoires in COVID-19 (TCRdb year 2020). Context from the whole study: Samples from collaborators originated in the United States, Italy and Spain and spanned both the acute and convalescent phases of COVID-19. The samples were drawn from two sources: the first 160 participants of the ongoing ImmuneRACE study, and 1,254 subjects contributed by 6 global collaborators. The repertoires were released in a freely available public database intended as a resource for research on the immune response to SARS-CoV-2. The prospective study material was composed of cDNA or gDNA derived from T cells, B-cell-depleted T cells, or PBMCs. HLA class I and class II types, where available, came from metadata supplied by the sample provider rather than from assay-based typing. The dataset comprised deeply sampled blood TCRbeta repertoires from subjects exposed to, actively infected with, or recovered from COVID-19. The sample metadata nearly always contained a de-identified subject ID, COVID-19 status, age in years and sex. Results and caveats for the whole study, not just this receptor: Clinical and demographic metadata were provided uncurated, with the amount varying by source and participant.

The sequence was obtained from a man between 65 and 79 years old with active COVID-19. The sample comprised peripheral blood. Recombination joined TRBV2 with TRBJ2-7; 11 bases in the middle match TRBD1. The CDR3 amino acid sequence is: CASSPPGQGGYEQYF. The nucleotide sequence reads as follows: TGTGCCAGCAGTCCTCCGGGACAGGGGGGATACGAGCAGTACTTC.